The clone carrying this T cell receptor (beta chain) was counted ten times or more. Its specificity is unknown. This sample was included in a study of regulatory T cells in long-lasting Graves disease. Study findings and constraints: Those with persistent disease had in common more public clonotypes (about 2,500) than new patients (about 970). Persistent disease preferred TRBV28, TRBJ1-2 and TRBJ2-5; new disease, TRBV20-1 and TRBJ2-1.

Germline V lookup: CDR1 SGHTA, CDR2 FQGNSA. The V gene lost 6 bases and the J gene lost 2 bases, with 11 bases spanning the gap. The CDR3 consists of 13 residues. Building the TCR beta libraries relied on iRepertoire HTBI primers, and CDR3 regions underwent Arm-PCR. TCRdb processed the multiplex PCR reads anew with MiXCR; each CDR3 protein has one entry. The data hold a few hundred thousand distinct CDR3 sequences, with roughly 12% observed a single time. The sample's time point: newly diagnosed GD, antithyroid drugs for less than 3 months. With RNA extracted from PBMCs as input, the TCR library was made. The same specimen was also included in a second study, on T cells in Graves' hyperthyroidism and ophthalmopathy. As reported in that work: Exclusion criteria comprised uncontrolled infection, other autoimmune disease, pregnancy or lactation. A first-round RT-PCR of the TCR CDR3 used the HTBI primer set.

The chain recombines TRBV7-2 with TRBJ2-7; D unclear. This clonotype originated in a woman younger than 35 with Graves disease. The starting material was peripheral blood mononuclear cells (PBMCs), obtained at new diagnosis, from a patient treated with antithyroid drugs. CDR3 amino acids: CASRYSGPYEQYF. CDR3 nucleotides: TGTGCCAGCAGATACAGTGGCCCCTACGAGCAGTACTTC.